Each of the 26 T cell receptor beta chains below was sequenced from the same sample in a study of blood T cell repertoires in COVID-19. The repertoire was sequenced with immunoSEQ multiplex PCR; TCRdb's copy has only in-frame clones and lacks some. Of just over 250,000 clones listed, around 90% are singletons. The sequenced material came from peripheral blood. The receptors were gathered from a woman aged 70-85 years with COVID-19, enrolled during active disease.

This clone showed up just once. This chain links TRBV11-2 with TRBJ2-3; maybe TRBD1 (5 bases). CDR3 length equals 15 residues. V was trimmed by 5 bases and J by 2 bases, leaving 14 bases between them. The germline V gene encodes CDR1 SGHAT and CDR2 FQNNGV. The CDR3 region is CASSPTPTVTDTQYF. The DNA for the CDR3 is TGTGCCAGCAGCCCCACCCCGACAGTCACAGATACGCAGTATTTT.

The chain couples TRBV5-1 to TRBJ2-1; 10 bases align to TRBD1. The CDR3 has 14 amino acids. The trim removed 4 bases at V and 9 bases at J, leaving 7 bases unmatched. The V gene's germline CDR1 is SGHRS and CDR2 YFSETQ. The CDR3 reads CASSARDRGSEQFF. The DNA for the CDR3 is TGCGCCAGCAGCGCCCGGGACAGGGGAAGTGAGCAGTTCTTC.

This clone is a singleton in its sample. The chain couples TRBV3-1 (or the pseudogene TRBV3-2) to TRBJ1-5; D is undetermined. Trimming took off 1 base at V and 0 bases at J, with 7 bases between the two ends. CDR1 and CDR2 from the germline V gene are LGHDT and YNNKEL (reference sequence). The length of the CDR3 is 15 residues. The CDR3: CASSQGQNSNQPQHF. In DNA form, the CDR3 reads TGTGCCAGCAGCCAAGGGCAGAATAGCAATCAGCCCCAGCATTTT.

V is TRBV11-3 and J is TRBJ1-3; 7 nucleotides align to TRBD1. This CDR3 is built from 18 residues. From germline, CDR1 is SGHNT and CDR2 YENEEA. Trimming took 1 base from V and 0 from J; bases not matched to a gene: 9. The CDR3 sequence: CASSLATYRGSSGNTIYF. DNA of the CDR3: TGTGCCAGCAGCTTAGCGACATACAGGGGAAGCTCTGGAAACACCATATATTTT.

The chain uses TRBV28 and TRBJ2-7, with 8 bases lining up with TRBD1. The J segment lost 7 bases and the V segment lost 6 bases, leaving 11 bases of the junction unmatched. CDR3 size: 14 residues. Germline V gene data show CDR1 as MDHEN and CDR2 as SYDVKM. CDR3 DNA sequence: TGTGCCAGCAGGACCGGACAGGGCTTCAATGAGCAGTACTTC. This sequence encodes CASRTGQGFNEQYF.

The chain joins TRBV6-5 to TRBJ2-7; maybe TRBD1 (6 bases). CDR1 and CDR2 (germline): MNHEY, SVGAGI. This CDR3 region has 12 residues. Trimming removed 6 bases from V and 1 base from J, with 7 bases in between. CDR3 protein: CASRGTSYEQYF. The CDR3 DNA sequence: TGTGCCAGCAGGGGGACATCCTACGAGCAGTACTTC.

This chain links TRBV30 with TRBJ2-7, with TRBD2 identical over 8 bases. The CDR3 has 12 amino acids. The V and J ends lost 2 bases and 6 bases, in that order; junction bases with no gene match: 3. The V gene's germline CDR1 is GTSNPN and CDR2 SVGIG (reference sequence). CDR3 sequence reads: CAWSPGLVEQYF. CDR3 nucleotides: TGTGCCTGGAGTCCGGGACTAGTCGAGCAGTACTTC.

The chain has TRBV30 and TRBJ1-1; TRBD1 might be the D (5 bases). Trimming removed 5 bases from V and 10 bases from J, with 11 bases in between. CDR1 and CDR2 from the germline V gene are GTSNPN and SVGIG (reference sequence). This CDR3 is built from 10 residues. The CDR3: CAWDRRGAFF. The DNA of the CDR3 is TGTGCCTGGGATCGTAGGGGAGCTTTCTTT.

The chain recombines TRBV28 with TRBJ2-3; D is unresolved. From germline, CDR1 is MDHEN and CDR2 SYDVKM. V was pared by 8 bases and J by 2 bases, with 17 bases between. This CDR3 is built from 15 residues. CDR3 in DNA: TGTGCCAGCCCCCCAGTTACTATGACCACAGATACGCAGTATTTT. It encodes CASPPVTMTTDTQYF.

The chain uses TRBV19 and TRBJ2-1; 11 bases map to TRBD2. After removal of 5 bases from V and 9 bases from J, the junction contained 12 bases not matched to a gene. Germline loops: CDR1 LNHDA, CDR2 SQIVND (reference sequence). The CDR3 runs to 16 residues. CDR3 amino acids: CASSWLAGGLLSEQFF. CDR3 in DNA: TGTGCCAGTAGTTGGTTAGCGGGAGGGCTTCTTTCTGAGCAGTTCTTC.

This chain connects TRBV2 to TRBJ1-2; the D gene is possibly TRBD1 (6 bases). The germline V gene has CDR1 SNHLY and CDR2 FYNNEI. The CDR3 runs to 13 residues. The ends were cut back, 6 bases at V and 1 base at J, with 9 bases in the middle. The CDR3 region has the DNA TGTGCCAGCAGCCGGACAGATAACTATGGCTACACCTTC. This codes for CASSRTDNYGYTF.

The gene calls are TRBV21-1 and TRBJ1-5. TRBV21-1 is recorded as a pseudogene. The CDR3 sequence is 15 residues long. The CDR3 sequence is CASSKKRGYNQPQHF. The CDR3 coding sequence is TGTGCCAGCAGCAAGAAACGGGGGTACAATCAGCCCCAGCATTTT.

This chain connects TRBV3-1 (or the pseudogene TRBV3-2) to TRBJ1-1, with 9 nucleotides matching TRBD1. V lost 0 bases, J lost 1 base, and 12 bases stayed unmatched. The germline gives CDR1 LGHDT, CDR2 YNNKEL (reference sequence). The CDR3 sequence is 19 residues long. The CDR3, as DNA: TGTGCCAGCAGCCAAGATATGTTCGTGGGGACAGGGTGGAACACTGAAGCTTTCTTT. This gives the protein CASSQDMFVGTGWNTEAFF.

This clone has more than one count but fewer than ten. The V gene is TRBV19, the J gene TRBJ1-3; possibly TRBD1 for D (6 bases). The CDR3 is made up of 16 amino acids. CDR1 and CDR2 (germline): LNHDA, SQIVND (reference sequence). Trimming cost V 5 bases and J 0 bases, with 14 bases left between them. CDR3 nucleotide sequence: TGTGCCAGTAGTGAACCCGGACAGTTCTCTGGAAACACCATATATTTT. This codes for CASSEPGQFSGNTIYF. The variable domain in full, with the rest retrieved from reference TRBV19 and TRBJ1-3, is DGGITQSPKYLFRKEGQNVTLSCEQNLNHDAMYWYRQDPGQGLRLIYYSQIVNDFQKGDIAEGYSVSREKKESFPLTVTSAQKNPTAFYLCASSEPGQFSGNTIYFGEGSWLTVV.

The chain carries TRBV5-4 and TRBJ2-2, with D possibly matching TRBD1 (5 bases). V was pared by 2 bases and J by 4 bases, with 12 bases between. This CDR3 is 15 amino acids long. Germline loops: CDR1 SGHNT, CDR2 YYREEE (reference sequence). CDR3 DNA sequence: TGTGCCAGCAGCTTAGGGGCTAGACTCACCGGGGAGCTGTTTTTT. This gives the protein CASSLGARLTGELFF.

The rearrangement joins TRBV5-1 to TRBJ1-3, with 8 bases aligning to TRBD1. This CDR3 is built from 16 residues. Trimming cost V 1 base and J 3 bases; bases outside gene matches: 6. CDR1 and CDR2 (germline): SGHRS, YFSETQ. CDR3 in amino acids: CASSLLWTGLGNTIYF. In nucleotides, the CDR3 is TGCGCCAGCAGCTTGCTTTGGACAGGGCTTGGAAACACCATATATTTT.

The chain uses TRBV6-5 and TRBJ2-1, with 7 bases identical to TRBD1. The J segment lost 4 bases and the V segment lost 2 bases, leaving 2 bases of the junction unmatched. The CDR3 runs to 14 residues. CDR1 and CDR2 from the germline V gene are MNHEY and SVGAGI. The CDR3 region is CASSYIQGYNEQFF. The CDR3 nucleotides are TGTGCCAGCAGTTACATACAGGGGTACAATGAGCAGTTCTTC.

The CDR3 nucleotides are TGTGCCAGCAGCCTTCCGGGCGGGGATGGCTACACCTTC. It encodes CASSLPGGDGYTF. The chain combines TRBV28 with TRBJ1-2; D is unresolved. Between the trimmed V and J ends, which lost 6 bases and 6 bases, there was a span of 14 bases. CDR1 and CDR2 (germline): MDHEN, SYDVKM. The CDR3 is 13 amino acids.

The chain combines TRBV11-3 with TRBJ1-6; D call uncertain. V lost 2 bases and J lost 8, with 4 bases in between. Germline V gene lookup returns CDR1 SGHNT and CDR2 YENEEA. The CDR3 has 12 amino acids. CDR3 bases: TGTGCCAGCAGCTTATCGGATTCACCCCTCCACTTT. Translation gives CASSLSDSPLHF.

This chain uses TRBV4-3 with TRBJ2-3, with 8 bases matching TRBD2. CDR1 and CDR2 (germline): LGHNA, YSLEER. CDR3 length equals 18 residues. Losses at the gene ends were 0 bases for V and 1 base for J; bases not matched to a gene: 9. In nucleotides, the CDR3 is TGCGCCAGCAGCCAAGATCGGGGAACTAGCGGCCGCACAGATACGCAGTATTTT. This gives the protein CASSQDRGTSGRTDTQYF.

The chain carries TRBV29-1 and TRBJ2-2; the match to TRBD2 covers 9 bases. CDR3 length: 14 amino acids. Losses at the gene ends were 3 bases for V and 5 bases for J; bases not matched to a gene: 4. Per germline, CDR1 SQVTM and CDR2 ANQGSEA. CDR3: CSVEKAGGTGELFF. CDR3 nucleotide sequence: TGCAGCGTTGAGAAAGCGGGAGGTACCGGGGAGCTGTTTTTT.

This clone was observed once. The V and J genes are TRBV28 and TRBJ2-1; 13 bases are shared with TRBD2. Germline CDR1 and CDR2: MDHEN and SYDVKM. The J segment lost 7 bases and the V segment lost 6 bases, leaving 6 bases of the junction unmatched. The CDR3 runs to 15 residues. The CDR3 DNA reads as TGTGCCAGCAGCCCACTAGCGGGAGGGCTGAATGAGCAGTTCTTC. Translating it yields CASSPLAGGLNEQFF. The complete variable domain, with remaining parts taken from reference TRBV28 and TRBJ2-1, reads DVKVTQSSRYLVKRTGEKVFLECVQDMDHENMFWYRQDPGLGLRLIYFSYDVKMKEKGDIPEGYSVSREKKERFSLILESASTNQTSMYLCASSPLAGGLNEQFFGPGTRLTVL.

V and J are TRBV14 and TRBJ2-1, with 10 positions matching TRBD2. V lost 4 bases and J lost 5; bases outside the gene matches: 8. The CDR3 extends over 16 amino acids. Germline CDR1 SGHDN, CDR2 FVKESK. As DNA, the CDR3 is TGTGCCAGCAGCCGCTTAGCGGGAGGATTGGACAATGAGCAGTTCTTC. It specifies CASSRLAGGLDNEQFF. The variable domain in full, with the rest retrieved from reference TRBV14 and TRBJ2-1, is EAGVTQFPSHSVIEKGQTVTLRCDPISGHDNLYWYRRVMGKEIKFLLHFVKESKQDESGMPNNRFLAERTGGTYSTLKVQPAELEDSGVYFCASSRLAGGLDNEQFFGPGTRLTVL.

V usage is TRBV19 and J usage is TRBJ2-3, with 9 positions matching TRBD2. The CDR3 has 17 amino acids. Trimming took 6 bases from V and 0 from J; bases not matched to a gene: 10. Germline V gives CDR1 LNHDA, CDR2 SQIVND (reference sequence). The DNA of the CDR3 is TGTGCCAGTAGCGATACTAGCGGGTTTGCTAGCACAGATACGCAGTATTTT. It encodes CASSDTSGFASTDTQYF.

This chain's CDR3 is CASRRTGGTEKLFF. In DNA form, the CDR3 reads TGTGCCAGCAGACGAACAGGGGGCACTGAAAAACTGTTTTTT. The V and J genes are TRBV6-5 and TRBJ1-4; TRBD1 agrees at 9 bases. V shed 6 bases, J shed 7 bases, and the junction held 6 bases outside the gene matches. The CDR3 length is 14 residues. Germline lookup yields CDR1 MNHEY and CDR2 SVGAGI.

This CDR3 reads CSAIYRGDTEAFF. The CDR3 DNA sequence: TGCAGCGCAATTTACAGGGGTGACACTGAAGCTTTCTTT. The chain uses TRBV29-1 and TRBJ1-1, with 7 bases matching TRBD1. CDR1 and CDR2 from the germline V gene are SQVTM and ANQGSEA. Unmatched junction bases numbered 8, after V lost 7 bases and J lost 3 bases. This CDR3 is 13 amino acids long.